This T cell receptor beta chain is drawn from a study of cytotoxic CD8 clonotypes in ibrutinib-treated CLL. Whole-study context: Partial responses numbered some 25 and complete responses 2; after a median around 72 months, about 15 stayed remitted and approximately twelve progressed. Response sampling took place at median 12 months of treatment, range 6 to 36.

With 4 bases clipped from V and 4 bases from J, the junction kept 5 bases outside the gene matches. The CDR3 has 15 residues. Germline CDR1 reads LNHDA; CDR2 reads SQIVND (reference sequence). Measured with immunoSEQ multiplex PCR; TCRdb has only the in-frame clones, and not every one. This table holds roughly 250,000 clones, about three quarters found once. Genomic DNA for TCR beta libraries, 2 to 2.5 micrograms, came from cryopreserved PBMCs. In regard to this clone: Its antigen is unidentified.

Study-level findings and limits: Clonality increased at ibrutinib response, then returned toward baseline at progression.

Source: PBMCs, taken after 24 months of ibrutinib treatment. The gene calls are TRBV19 and TRBJ2-2, with 8 bases that match TRBD1. This TCR came from a human donor with chronic lymphocytic leukemia. CDR3 DNA sequence: TGTGCCAGTAGTACGGGACAGGCAAGCACCGGGGAGCTGTTTTTT. Its protein is CASSTGQASTGELFF.